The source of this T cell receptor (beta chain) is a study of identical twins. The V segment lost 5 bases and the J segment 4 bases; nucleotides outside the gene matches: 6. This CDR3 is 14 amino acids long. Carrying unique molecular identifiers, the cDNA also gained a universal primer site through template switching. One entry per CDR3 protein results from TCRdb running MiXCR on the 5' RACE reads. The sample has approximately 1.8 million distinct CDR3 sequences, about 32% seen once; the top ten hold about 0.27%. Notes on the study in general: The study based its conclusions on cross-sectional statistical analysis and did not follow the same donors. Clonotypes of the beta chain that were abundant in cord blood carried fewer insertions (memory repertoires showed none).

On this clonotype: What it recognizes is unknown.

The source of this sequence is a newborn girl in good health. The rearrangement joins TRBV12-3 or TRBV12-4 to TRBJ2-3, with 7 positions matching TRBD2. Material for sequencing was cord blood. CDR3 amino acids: CASSPGGSPDTQYF. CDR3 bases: TGTGCCAGCAGTCCCGGCGGGAGTCCAGATACGCAGTATTTT.